These 21 T cell receptor beta chains share one sample of origin, sequenced in a study of spatial heterogeneity in lung cancer. Regarding time point: blood at routine non-recurrence follow-up after resection. The authors sequenced whole RNA from tumor, nontumor lung or frozen PBMC without sorting. TCRdb passed the 5' RACE reads through MiXCR, listing each CDR3 protein once. This sample carries about 25,000 distinct CDR3 sequences, 4.5% to 7.5% of them seen once, and the ten largest clones take 20% to 25%. The source was PBMCs, collected at follow-up. The receptors were gathered from a male donor with early-stage non-small cell lung cancer.

In its sample, this clonotype was seen many times. The chain carries TRBV27 and TRBJ1-4; 7 bases are a match to TRBD1. V dropped 4 bases and J dropped 7; count of bases not matched to a gene: 6. The CDR3 is 14 residues long. Germline values: CDR1 MNHEY, CDR2 SMNVEV (reference sequence). The DNA for the CDR3 is TGTGCCAGCAGTTACCAGGGGGGGCCTGAAAAACTGTTTTTT. Protein sequence: CASSYQGGPEKLFF.

In its sample, this clonotype was seen many times. The gene calls are TRBV12-3 or TRBV12-4 and TRBJ2-1; D is unresolved. The CDR3 runs to 14 residues. Trimming stripped 3 bases from V and 4 bases from J, with 10 bases between. Here the CDR3 reads CASSLSMGYNEQFF. In DNA form, the CDR3 reads TGTGCCAGCAGTTTGAGTATGGGATACAATGAGCAGTTCTTC.

The chain combines TRBV7-2 with TRBJ2-6; D might be TRBD1 (5 bases). Trimming pared 0 bases from V and 4 bases from J, leaving 10 bases between. The CDR3 sequence is 16 residues long. Germline V gene sequence: CDR1 SGHTA, CDR2 FQGNSA. CDR3 in amino acids: CASSLAVGAGANVLTF. DNA for the CDR3: TGTGCCAGCAGCTTAGCGGTAGGGGCCGGGGCCAACGTCCTGACTTTC.

The CDR3 nucleotides are TGTGCCAGCAGTCCGAGCGATGGGGGCGTGAATGAGCAGTTCTTC. It specifies CASSPSDGGVNEQFF. The genes are TRBV12-3 or TRBV12-4 and TRBJ2-1, with a weak D call TRBD1 (6 bases). The CDR3 has 15 amino acids. Trimming pared 5 bases from V and 7 bases from J, leaving 18 bases between.

In its sample, this clonotype was seen a few times. The chain has TRBV12-3 or TRBV12-4 and TRBJ1-5, with a tentative D call TRBD1 (5 bases). Trimming removed 7 bases from V and 4 bases from J, with 14 bases in between. This CDR3 comprises 14 residues. The CDR3 reads CASTPGRMNQPQHF. CDR3 DNA sequence: TGTGCCAGCACCCCGGGACGGATGAATCAGCCCCAGCATTTT.

The chain joins TRBV6-1 to TRBJ1-1; D ambiguous. CDR1 and CDR2 (germline): MNHNS, SASEGT. The CDR3 consists of 11 residues. V was shortened by 4 bases and J by 9 bases, with 9 bases between the two germline ends. CDR3 sequence: CASSGPLQAFF. The CDR3 bases are TGTGCCAGCAGTGGACCATTGCAAGCTTTCTTT.

This clonotype was detected a few times. The V gene is TRBV6-6, the J gene TRBJ1-5; D might be TRBD1 (6 bases). Trimming cost V 7 bases and J 3 bases, with 16 bases left between them. Germline values: CDR1 MNHNY, CDR2 SVGAGI (reference sequence). The CDR3 runs to 15 residues. The CDR3 nucleotides read TGTGCCAGCACCCGGGAGAGGGGGGTCAATCAGCCCCAGCATTTT. Its translation: CASTRERGVNQPQHF.

This clonotype ranks as medium-sized. The rearrangement links TRBV10-3 to TRBJ2-2, with D possibly TRBD2 on 6 matching bases. Germline V gene data show CDR1 as ENHRY and CDR2 as SYGVKD. V lost 3 bases to trimming and J lost 5 bases, with 16 bases between them. The CDR3 consists of 16 residues. This chain's CDR3 is CAISDDSGLPTGELFF. CDR3 coding DNA: TGTGCCATCAGTGATGATAGCGGACTACCGACCGGGGAGCTGTTTTTT.

This clonotype appeared many times. V usage is TRBV29-1 and J usage is TRBJ2-5, with a tentative D call TRBD2 (6 bases). Between the trimmed V and J ends, which lost 1 base and 7 bases, there was a span of 13 bases. Germline lookup yields CDR1 SQVTM and CDR2 ANQGSEA. This CDR3 has 13 residues. Here the CDR3 reads CSVEGLVFGTQYF. The DNA for the CDR3 is TGCAGCGTTGAAGGACTAGTCTTTGGGACCCAGTACTTC.

This clonotype was detected ten times or more. This chain joins TRBV5-5 and TRBJ2-2; D might be TRBD2 (6 bases). CDR1 is SGHKS and CDR2 is YYEKEE in the germline V gene (reference sequence). The CDR3 runs to 16 residues. Trimming took 6 bases from V and 0 from J, leaving 15 bases between them. The CDR3 coding sequence is TGTGCCAGCACCGCCGGAGGGAATTCGAACACCGGGGAGCTGTTTTTT. It specifies CASTAGGNSNTGELFF.

This clonotype was observed many times. V and J are TRBV19 and TRBJ1-5, with TRBD1 as a possible D gene (6 bases). The CDR3 covers 15 residues. V lost 7 bases to trimming and J lost 7 bases, with 20 bases between them. Germline V gene lookup returns CDR1 LNHDA and CDR2 SQIVND (reference sequence). The CDR3 DNA reads as TGTGCCAGTATTCCGGATACAGGGATGGGCCAGCCCCAGCATTTT. Encoded protein: CASIPDTGMGQPQHF.

A few counts support this clonotype. V and J are TRBV5-6 and TRBJ2-2; D is ambiguous. V shed 3 bases and J shed 3 bases, with 3 bases lying between them. CDR3 length: 12 residues. Germline-derived CDR1 and CDR2 are SGHDT and YYEEEE. In DNA form, the CDR3 reads TGTGCCAGCAGCTCCTACACCGGGGAGCTGTTTTTT. Translating gives CASSSYTGELFF.

The V call is TRBV4-1, the J call TRBJ2-5; 13 nucleotides match TRBD2. The ends lost 4 bases at V and 1 base at J; junction bases unmatched: 3. The CDR3 is 16 amino acids. Germline V CDR1 and CDR2: MGHRA, YSYEKL. Written as DNA, the CDR3 is TGCGCCAGCAGCCGAACTAGCGGGAGGGCCCAAGAGACCCAGTACTTC. This translates into CASSRTSGRAQETQYF.

The sample holds many counts of this clonotype. This chain uses TRBV5-6 with TRBJ2-2, with D perhaps matching TRBD1 (6 bases). Germline V gives CDR1 SGHDT, CDR2 YYEEEE. This CDR3 has 17 residues. Trimming left V 4 bases short and J 1 base short, with 17 bases between. The CDR3 DNA reads TGTGCCAGCAGCCCCCAGGTGGGACACTGGAACACCGGGGAGCTGTTTTTT. Translated, it gives CASSPQVGHWNTGELFF.

The table lists this clonotype with many counts. The chain employs TRBV18 and TRBJ2-7, with D unclear. V was clipped by 0 bases and J by 1 base, with 4 bases between them. CDR1 and CDR2 (germline): KGHSH, LQKENI. The CDR3 runs 13 residues. The CDR3 coding sequence is TGTGCCAGCTCACCACCGAGTTCCTACGAGCAGTACTTC. It specifies CASSPPSSYEQYF.

This clonotype is labeled medium-sized. The rearrangement links TRBV12-3 or TRBV12-4 to TRBJ1-1; D not resolved. This CDR3 is built from 14 residues. V lost 6 bases to trimming and J lost 1 base, with 12 bases between them. The CDR3 nucleotides read TGTGCCAGCAGCCACGGACTGCAGAACACTGAAGCTTTCTTT. Protein product: CASSHGLQNTEAFF.

This clonotype appeared many times. V is TRBV5-6 and J is TRBJ2-7, with D possibly being TRBD1 (6 bases). This CDR3 has 13 residues. Germline lookup yields CDR1 SGHDT and CDR2 YYEEEE. The V gene lost 0 bases and the J gene lost 3 bases, with 7 bases spanning the gap. CDR3 nucleotides: TGTGCCAGCAGCTTGGGGGACAACTACGAGCAGTACTTC. It yields the protein CASSLGDNYEQYF.

This clonotype occurred many times. The chain recombines TRBV29-1 with TRBJ2-5; no definite D call. CDR1 and CDR2 (germline): SQVTM, ANQGSEA. CDR3 size: 13 residues. V lost 1 base and J lost 13, with 19 bases in between. For the CDR3, the DNA is TGCAGCGTTGAAGTAGTCTCCACAGACCCTATGTACTTC. It encodes CSVEVVSTDPMYF.

This clonotype was seen at least ten times. V gene TRBV11-3 combines with J gene TRBJ2-2; TRBD2 might be the D (5 bases). The CDR3 has 13 amino acids. V lost 8 bases to trimming and J lost 2 bases, with 9 bases between them. CDR1 is SGHNT, CDR2 YENEEA, per germline. The CDR3 coding sequence is TGTGCCAGCCTAGCCCCCAACACCGGGGAGCTGTTTTTT. Its protein is CASLAPNTGELFF.

This clonotype was recorded at least ten times. V usage is TRBV9 and J usage is TRBJ1-1; a weak D match, TRBD1 (6 bases). V shed 4 bases and J shed 8 bases, with 21 bases lying between them. The CDR3 loop spans 15 amino acids. CDR1 is SGDLS, CDR2 YYNGEE, per germline. As DNA, the CDR3 is TGTGCCAGCAGCCCCCAGTCCTTTGGGGGCTCCGAAGCTTTCTTT. This codes for CASSPQSFGGSEAFF.

This clonotype was detected many times. The gene calls are TRBV20-1 and TRBJ2-3; D remains unclear. The CDR3 is 15 residues long. V gave up 2 bases and J gave up 0 bases, with 12 bases separating them. Per the germline V gene, CDR1 is DFQATT and CDR2 is SNEGSKA (reference sequence). The CDR3 spells CSARMSRISTDTQYF. CDR3 DNA: TGCAGTGCTAGAATGAGCCGGATTAGCACAGATACGCAGTATTTT.